These T cell receptor beta chains were read from a single sample in a study of beta chain features in type 1 diabetes. Profiling relied on immunoSEQ multiplex PCR, and the TCRdb table lists in-frame clones only, not all of them. The table includes about 340,000 clones, roughly 14% detected once. Material: naive CD4+ T cells from blood. These TCRs come from a woman younger than 30 with type 1 diabetes. Each CDR3 is given with its conserved first and last residue. The D gene is left open where the match is weak. Where a row states a size, it is once, few, many or the class of an expanded clone; other rows omit it.

D: TRBD2
V: TRBV18
length: 16
size: -
J: TRBJ2-7
CDR3: CASSLRTSGRAWEQYF
DNA: TGTGCCAGCTCACTTAGGACTAGCGGGAGGGCCTGGGAGCAGTACTTC

D: TRBD2
V: TRBV6-6
length: 12
size: -
J: TRBJ2-5
CDR3: CASRLAGGTQYF
DNA: TGTGCCAGCAGGCTAGCGGGAGGGACCCAGTACTTC

D: TRBD2
V: TRBV15
length: 18
size: -
J: TRBJ2-3
CDR3: CATSRDVTSGSSHDTQYF
DNA: TGTGCCACCAGCAGAGATGTCACTAGCGGGAGTTCCCATGATACGCAGTATTTT

D: -
V: TRBV28
length: 15
size: -
J: TRBJ1-2
CDR3: CATRRGGGANYGYTF
DNA: TGTGCCACCCGACGGGGTGGGGGGGCTAACTATGGCTACACCTTC

D: -
V: TRBV18
length: 17
size: few
J: TRBJ1-1
CDR3: CASSPSGFAVSYTEAFF
DNA: TGTGCCAGCTCACCATCTGGCTTTGCAGTGTCCTACACTGAAGCTTTCTTT

D: -
V: TRBV18
length: 14
size: few
J: TRBJ1-1
CDR3: CASSVYRQDDEAFF
DNA: TGTGCCAGCTCCGTATATAGACAGGACGATGAAGCTTTCTTT

D: -
V: TRBV10-3
length: 15
size: -
J: TRBJ2-3
CDR3: CAISERRGLTDTQYF
DNA: TGTGCCATCAGTGAGAGGCGGGGACTCACAGATACGCAGTATTTT

D: -
V: TRBV7-7
length: 15
size: few
J: TRBJ2-6
CDR3: CASSPTYSGANVLTF
DNA: TGTGCCAGCAGCCCCACTTACTCTGGGGCCAACGTCCTGACTTTC

D: TRBD1
V: TRBV4-3
length: 15
size: few
J: TRBJ2-3
CDR3: CASSQEKGAADTQYF
DNA: TGCGCCAGCAGCCAAGAAAAGGGGGCGGCAGATACGCAGTATTTT

D: -
V: TRBV15
length: 13
size: few
J: TRBJ2-1
CDR3: CATSRPDFAEQFF
DNA: TGTGCCACCAGCAGACCGGACTTTGCTGAGCAGTTCTTC

D: TRBD1
V: TRBV2
length: 14
size: -
J: TRBJ1-2
CDR3: CASSELQGAYGYTF
DNA: TGTGCCAGCAGTGAATTACAGGGGGCCTATGGCTACACCTTC

D: -
V: TRBV5-1
length: 16
size: once
J: TRBJ2-2
CDR3: CASSSRGGGATGELFF
DNA: TGCGCCAGCAGCTCGCGCGGCGGCGGGGCGACCGGGGAGCTGTTTTTT

D: -
V: TRBV29-1
length: 12
size: few
J: TRBJ1-1
CDR3: CSVEDRVGEAFF
DNA: TGCAGCGTTGAAGACAGGGTAGGTGAAGCTTTCTTT

D: -
V: TRBV12-5
length: 12
size: -
J: TRBJ2-1
CDR3: CASGLVDTLRLF
DNA: TGTGCTAGTGGTTTGGTAGACACTCTCCGCCTCTTC

D: TRBD2
V: TRBV28
length: 13
size: -
J: TRBJ2-1
CDR3: CAGGTSGTREQFF
DNA: TGTGCCGGCGGGACTAGCGGTACAAGAGAGCAGTTCTTC

D: TRBD1
V: TRBV6-5
length: 14
size: -
J: TRBJ1-2
CDR3: CASSYQTTGDGYTF
DNA: TGTGCCAGCAGTTACCAAACAACAGGGGATGGCTACACCTTC

D: TRBD2
V: TRBV7-2
length: 15
size: few
J: TRBJ2-3
CDR3: CASSLAGGPSDTQYF
DNA: TGTGCCAGCAGCTTAGCGGGAGGGCCATCAGATACGCAGTATTTT

D: -
V: TRBV7-9
length: 11
size: -
J: TRBJ2-5
CDR3: CASSSGETQYF
DNA: TGTGCCAGCAGCTCCGGGGAGACCCAGTACTTC

D: TRBD1
V: TRBV28
length: 14
size: few
J: TRBJ1-2
CDR3: CASTEDRGYGGYTF
DNA: TGTGCCAGCACCGAAGACAGGGGATACGGTGGCTACACCTTC

D: TRBD2
V: TRBV5-4
length: 16
size: -
J: TRBJ2-5
CDR3: CASSLEGLAGQETQYF
DNA: TGTGCCAGCAGCTTGGAGGGACTAGCGGGGCAAGAGACCCAGTACTTC

D: -
V: TRBV30
length: 12
size: few
J: TRBJ1-5
CDR3: CAWSYNNQPQHF
DNA: TGTGCCTGGAGCTATAACAATCAGCCCCAGCATTTT

D: TRBD2
V: TRBV18
length: 15
size: few
J: TRBJ2-1
CDR3: CASSPLSASGNEQFF
DNA: TGTGCCAGCTCACCACTATCTGCTAGCGGGAACGAGCAGTTCTTC

D: -
V: TRBV30
length: 13
size: few
J: TRBJ1-2
CDR3: CASSMGLNYGYTF
DNA: TGTGCCTCAAGCATGGGACTTAACTATGGCTACACCTTC

D: TRBD2
V: TRBV27
length: 13
size: -
J: TRBJ2-1
CDR3: CASSHAPTSGWIF
DNA: TGTGCCAGCAGCCACGCCCCGACTAGCGGGTGGATCTTC

D: -
V: TRBV5-1
length: 15
size: few
J: TRBJ2-1
CDR3: CASTPSRLVGDEQFF
DNA: TGCGCCAGCACCCCATCCCGGCTAGTTGGCGATGAGCAGTTCTTC

D: -
V: TRBV2
length: 12
size: few
J: TRBJ1-2
CDR3: CASADRNYGYTF
DNA: TGTGCCAGCGCTGACAGGAACTATGGCTACACCTTC

D: -
V: TRBV11-2
length: 15
size: -
J: TRBJ2-3
CDR3: CASSFGTGIADTQYF
DNA: TGTGCCAGCAGCTTTGGCACAGGGATAGCAGATACGCAGTATTTT

D: -
V: TRBV18
length: 16
size: few
J: TRBJ1-1
CDR3: CASSPNGPGLDTEAFF
DNA: TGTGCCAGCTCACCGAATGGACCGGGACTGGACACTGAAGCTTTCTTT

D: -
V: TRBV20-1
length: 11
size: -
J: TRBJ2-3
CDR3: CSGRAGDTQYF
DNA: TGCAGTGGGCGGGCGGGAGATACGCAGTATTTT

D: TRBD2
V: TRBV30
length: 14
size: -
J: TRBJ2-5
CDR3: CAWSSGNRQETQYF
DNA: TGTGCCTGGAGTAGCGGGAATCGCCAAGAGACCCAGTACTTC

D: TRBD1
V: TRBV19
length: 18
size: few
J: TRBJ2-5
CDR3: CASSILTGPLFDQETQYF
DNA: TGTGCCAGTAGTATTCTGACAGGGCCGTTATTTGACCAAGAGACCCAGTACTTC

D: TRBD1
V: TRBV7-8
length: 15
size: -
J: TRBJ1-1
CDR3: CASSLGDRGGTEAFF
DNA: TGTGCCAGCAGCTTAGGAGACAGGGGGGGCACTGAAGCTTTCTTT

D: -
V: TRBV7-9
length: 19
size: -
J: TRBJ2-5
CDR3: CASSSSRGWLKGVQETQYF
DNA: TGTGCCAGCAGCTCATCTCGAGGGTGGCTCAAGGGGGTCCAAGAGACCCAGTACTTC

D: TRBD1
V: TRBV29-1
length: 13
size: few
J: TRBJ2-7
CDR3: CSVLDRGLVEQYF
DNA: TGCAGCGTCCTGGACAGGGGGCTGGTCGAGCAGTACTTC

D: -
V: TRBV29-1
length: 13
size: few
J: TRBJ1-1
CDR3: CSVGTDRHTEAFF
DNA: TGCAGCGTCGGAACGGACAGACACACTGAAGCTTTCTTT

D: TRBD1
V: TRBV30
length: 14
size: few
J: TRBJ1-5
CDR3: CAWSGTGGAEPQHF
DNA: TGTGCCTGGAGTGGGACAGGGGGCGCGGAGCCCCAGCATTTT

D: TRBD2
V: TRBV9
length: 17
size: -
J: TRBJ2-3
CDR3: CASSVGGTSYATDTQYF
DNA: TGTGCCAGCAGCGTAGGGGGGACTAGCTACGCCACAGATACGCAGTATTTT

D: TRBD1
V: TRBV5-1
length: 14
size: -
J: TRBJ2-1
CDR3: CASSSDRGPNEQFF
DNA: TGCGCCAGCAGCTCAGACAGGGGACCCAATGAGCAGTTCTTC

D: -
V: TRBV19
length: 12
size: -
J: TRBJ1-2
CDR3: CATLGGNYGYTF
DNA: TGTGCCACCCTCGGAGGGAACTATGGCTACACCTTC

D: -
V: TRBV6-6
length: 12
size: -
J: TRBJ2-5
CDR3: CASSSLRETQYF
DNA: TGTGCCAGCAGTTCTCTCCGAGAGACCCAGTACTTC

D: TRBD1
V: TRBV2
length: 14
size: few
J: TRBJ1-1
CDR3: CASSRQGQNTEAFF
DNA: TGTGCCAGCAGTCGACAGGGGCAGAACACTGAAGCTTTCTTT

D: -
V: TRBV5-1
length: 15
size: few
J: TRBJ2-7
CDR3: CASSLDPQGWVEQYF
DNA: TGCGCCAGCAGCTTAGACCCACAGGGTTGGGTCGAGCAGTACTTC

D: -
V: TRBV6-5
length: 13
size: -
J: TRBJ2-5
CDR3: CASSYREKETQYF
DNA: TGTGCCAGCAGTTACCGGGAGAAAGAGACCCAGTACTTC

D: -
V: TRBV19
length: 16
size: -
J: TRBJ2-2
CDR3: CASSHGPGTNTGELFF
DNA: TGTGCCAGTAGTCATGGGCCAGGGACTAACACCGGGGAGCTGTTTTTT

D: TRBD1
V: TRBV7-2
length: 14
size: -
J: TRBJ1-4
CDR3: CASSQDRLNEKLFF
DNA: TGTGCCAGCAGCCAGGACAGGCTGAATGAAAAACTGTTTTTT

D: -
V: TRBV27
length: 15
size: -
J: TRBJ2-6
CDR3: CASSLYGPGANVLTF
DNA: TGTGCCAGCAGTTTATACGGTCCTGGGGCCAACGTCCTGACTTTC

D: -
V: TRBV6-5
length: 15
size: -
J: TRBJ1-5
CDR3: CASRREGGGNQPQHF
DNA: TGTGCCAGCAGACGGGAGGGAGGGGGCAATCAGCCCCAGCATTTT

D: -
V: TRBV7-9
length: 15
size: -
J: TRBJ2-1
CDR3: CASSSLAHSYNEQFF
DNA: TGTGCCAGCAGCTCGTTAGCGCACTCCTACAATGAGCAGTTCTTC

D: TRBD2
V: TRBV13
length: 17
size: -
J: TRBJ2-2
CDR3: CASRQQGLAGGTGELFF
DNA: TGTGCCAGCAGGCAACAGGGACTAGCGGGTGGCACCGGGGAGCTGTTTTTT

D: TRBD2
V: TRBV6-6
length: 13
size: few
J: TRBJ2-4
CDR3: CASSSGRGNIQYF
DNA: TGTGCCAGCAGTAGCGGGAGGGGAAACATTCAGTACTTC

D: TRBD2
V: TRBV5-1
length: 18
size: -
J: TRBJ2-1
CDR3: CASSRRGLAGDFYNEQFF
DNA: TGCGCCAGCAGCCGGCGTGGACTAGCGGGAGACTTCTACAATGAGCAGTTCTTC

D: -
V: TRBV21-1
length: 15
size: few
J: TRBJ2-5
CDR3: CASSVVAIHQETQYF
DNA: TGTGCCAGCAGCGTTGTAGCGATCCACCAAGAGACCCAGTACTTC

D: -
V: TRBV7-3
length: 15
size: once
J: TRBJ2-3
CDR3: CASSFTRGPTDTQYF
DNA: TGTGCCAGCAGCTTCACTCGAGGGCCAACAGATACGCAGTATTTT

D: -
V: TRBV5-4
length: 13
size: few
J: TRBJ1-2
CDR3: CASSLGEGGGYTF
DNA: TGTGCCAGCAGCTTGGGGGAGGGCGGTGGCTACACCTTC

D: -
V: TRBV15
length: 15
size: -
J: TRBJ1-4
CDR3: CATTRDTATNEKLFF
DNA: TGTGCCACCACCCGGGACACCGCAACTAATGAAAAACTGTTTTTT

D: TRBD2
V: TRBV10-3
length: 15
size: -
J: TRBJ2-5
CDR3: CAISEPSGIGETQYF
DNA: TGTGCCATCAGTGAGCCTAGCGGGATCGGGGAGACCCAGTACTTC

D: TRBD1
V: TRBV19
length: 14
size: few
J: TRBJ2-1
CDR3: CATNDGQGYNEQFF
DNA: TGTGCCACCAATGACGGACAGGGCTACAATGAGCAGTTCTTC